The next 20 T cell receptor beta chains were all read from a single sample in a study of response to subunit inactivated influenza vaccine. MiXCR, run by TCRdb on the RT-PCR reads, gives a single entry per CDR3 protein. The sample holds under 800,000 distinct CDR3 sequences, about 15% seen once. The input for sequencing was PBMCs from blood, taken 14 days before vaccination. These receptors originate from a man aged 45-65 years who received an inactivated influenza vaccine.

The chain carries TRBV20-1 and TRBJ2-5, with 9 bases matching TRBD2. The ends lost 6 bases at V and 3 bases at J; junction bases unmatched: 5. This CDR3 has 13 residues. In germline, CDR1 is DFQATT, CDR2 SNEGSKA (reference sequence). The CDR3 spells CSAERGAKETQYF. As DNA, the CDR3 is TGCAGTGCAGAGCGGGGGGCCAAAGAGACCCAGTACTTC.

This clonotype was seen a few times. The genes are TRBV10-3 and TRBJ2-3; the D gene is possibly TRBD1 (6 bases). The CDR3 totals 11 residues. Trimming pared 7 bases from V and 6 bases from J, leaving 8 bases between. Germline-derived CDR1 and CDR2 are ENHRY and SYGVKD. The CDR3, as DNA: TGTGCCATCACCGACAGGGATACGCAGTATTTT. It is translated as CAITDRDTQYF.

This clonotype was counted ten times or more. The chain combines TRBV12-3 or TRBV12-4 with TRBJ2-5, with D unresolved. The CDR3 has 15 amino acids. V lost 3 bases to trimming and J lost 5 bases, with 16 bases between them. CDR3 sequence reads: CASSFSSGSRETQYF. The CDR3 DNA is TGTGCCAGCAGTTTTTCCTCGGGCAGTAGGGAGACCCAGTACTTC.

The V and J genes are TRBV9 and TRBJ2-5, with D perhaps being TRBD1 or TRBD2 (6 bases each). The CDR3 has 16 residues. The V gene's germline CDR1 is SGDLS and CDR2 YYNGEE. Trimming shortened V by 1 base and J by 2 bases, and 15 bases separated the two germline ends. The CDR3 DNA sequence: TGTGCCAGCAGCGTACATCCAGGGGAGGCACAAGAGACCCAGTACTTC. Its protein product is CASSVHPGEAQETQYF.

The V gene is TRBV7-9, the J gene TRBJ2-3; D is undetermined. Trimming removed 1 base from V and 4 bases from J, with 6 bases in between. Germline lookup yields CDR1 SEHNR and CDR2 FQNEAQ (reference sequence). CDR3 length equals 13 residues. The CDR3 DNA sequence: TGTGCCAGCAGCTTAGATCAGTCAGATACGCAGTATTTT. It yields the protein CASSLDQSDTQYF.

This clonotype was picked up a small number of times. This chain joins TRBV20-1 and TRBJ2-1; 12 bases fit TRBD2. The CDR3 length is 18 residues. Germline V lookup: CDR1 DFQATT, CDR2 SNEGSKA (reference sequence). V shed 3 bases and J 0 bases; nucleotides not matched to a gene: 9. The CDR3 coding sequence is TGCAGTGCTAGTCGGGGGACTAGCGGGCCCTACTCCTACAATGAGCAGTTCTTC. It codes for CSASRGTSGPYSYNEQFF.

The genes are TRBV12-5 and TRBJ2-3, with TRBD2 matching over 14 bases. V trimming: 5 bases; J trimming: 2 bases; junction bases outside the gene matches: 6. In germline, CDR1 is LGHNT, CDR2 FRNRAP. The length of the CDR3 is 17 residues. CDR3 region: CASGPGLAGGFTDTQYF. The CDR3 nucleotides are TGTGCTAGTGGTCCCGGACTAGCGGGAGGTTTCACAGATACGCAGTATTTT. Based on the CDR3 plus reference TRBV12-5 and TRBJ2-3, the full variable domain is DARVTQTPRHKVTEMGQEVTMRCQPILGHNTVFWYRQTMMQGLELLAYFRNRAPLDDSGMPKDRFSAEMPDATLATLKIQPSEPRDSAVYFCASGPGLAGGFTDTQYFGPGTRLTVL.

This clonotype was seen a handful of times. V is TRBV5-1 and J is TRBJ2-5, with 11 bases lining up with TRBD1. Germline CDR1 is SGHRS and CDR2 is YFSETQ. Trimming removed 4 bases from V and 4 bases from J; junction bases left unmatched: 3. The CDR3 is 14 residues long. The CDR3: CASSVGQGGETQYF. As DNA, the CDR3 is TGCGCCAGCAGCGTGGGACAGGGGGGAGAGACCCAGTACTTC.

In this sample, this clonotype turned up a few times. The rearrangement links TRBV4-3 to TRBJ2-3, with D tentatively TRBD1 or TRBD2 (5 bases each). The V end lost 2 bases, the J end lost 5 bases, and 14 bases lay between the germline ends. The germline V gene encodes CDR1 LGHNA and CDR2 YSLEER. There are 15 residues in the CDR3. The CDR3 spells CASSQRPRDVDTQYF. Written as DNA, the CDR3 is TGCGCCAGCAGCCAACGGCCAAGGGACGTAGATACGCAGTATTTT.

Only a few counts were recorded for this clonotype. This sequence joins TRBV12-3 or TRBV12-4 and TRBJ2-6, with D unresolved. The CDR3 totals 16 residues. V was pared by 6 bases and J by 0 bases, with 12 bases between. CDR3: CASSQDFSSGANVLTF. CDR3 bases: TGTGCCAGCAGCCAGGATTTTTCCTCTGGGGCCAACGTCCTGACTTTC.

This clonotype was seen a handful of times. This chain links TRBV20-1 with TRBJ1-2, with 7 bases fitting TRBD1. The CDR3 contains 13 residues. CDR1 and CDR2 (germline): DFQATT, SNEGSKA (reference sequence). V lost 1 base and J lost 4; bases outside the gene matches: 3. CDR3 amino acids: CSARVRTGYGYTF. CDR3 in DNA: TGCAGTGCTAGAGTACGGACAGGCTATGGCTACACCTTC.

V usage is TRBV5-6 and J usage is TRBJ2-7; the match to TRBD1 covers 7 bases. The CDR3 has 15 residues. V shed 3 bases, J shed 1 base, and the junction held 7 bases outside the gene matches. Germline loops: CDR1 SGHDT, CDR2 YYEEEE. The CDR3 DNA follows: TGTGCCAGCAGCTCGGACAGGAAGGGATCCTACGAGCAGTACTTC. It yields the protein CASSSDRKGSYEQYF. Combining the CDR3 with reference TRBV5-6 and TRBJ2-7 gives the whole variable domain DAGVTQSPTHLIKTRGQQVTLRCSPKSGHDTVSWYQQALGQGPQFIFQYYEEEERQRGNFPDRFSGHQFPNYSSELNVNALLLGDSALYLCASSSDRKGSYEQYFGPGTRLTVT.

The rearrangement links TRBV10-3 to TRBJ1-1; 10 bases are a match to TRBD1. This CDR3 spans 15 amino acids. The V gene end was trimmed by 7 bases and the J gene end by 2 bases; junction bases not matched to a gene: 7. Germline loops: CDR1 ENHRY, CDR2 SYGVKD. This CDR3 is CAITSRQGANTEAFF. Written as DNA, the CDR3 is TGTGCCATCACCTCAAGACAGGGGGCCAACACTGAAGCTTTCTTT.

J is TRBJ2-1 and V is TRBV10-3; tentatively, D is TRBD2 (6 bases). Germline V gene sequence: CDR1 ENHRY, CDR2 SYGVKD. There are 15 residues in the CDR3. Between the trimmed V and J ends, which lost 6 bases and 6 bases, there was a span of 18 bases. CDR3 bases: TGTGCCATCAGATTAGCGGCTCCCGTGGGCAATGAGCAGTTCTTC. Amino acid sequence: CAIRLAAPVGNEQFF.

V and J are TRBV7-3 and TRBJ2-1; TRBD2 matches 7 bases. This CDR3 region has 15 residues. Germline loops: CDR1 SGHTA, CDR2 FQGTGA. With V trimmed by 0 bases and J by 5 bases, 4 bases remained unmatched. CDR3 residues: CASSLTGLPDNEQFF. As DNA, the CDR3 is TGTGCCAGCAGCTTAACGGGACTACCCGACAATGAGCAGTTCTTC.

This clonotype was counted only a few times. This chain uses TRBV28 with TRBJ2-5, with D perhaps matching TRBD2 (5 bases). With 6 bases removed from V and 5 bases from J, the gap between germline ends came to 16 bases. The CDR3 has 14 amino acids. Germline V lookup: CDR1 MDHEN, CDR2 SYDVKM. DNA of the CDR3: TGTGCCAGCAGGCTGAGGGCAGTGGACGAGACCCAGTACTTC. Amino acid sequence: CASRLRAVDETQYF.

The chain links TRBV7-6 to TRBJ2-1; TRBD2 agrees at 7 bases. V lost 6 bases to trimming and J lost 3 bases; unmatched junction nucleotides: 8. Germline V lookup: CDR1 SGHVS, CDR2 FNYEAQ. The CDR3 spans 15 residues. CDR3 loop: CASSPMGGIYNEQFF. CDR3 sequence (DNA): TGTGCCAGCAGTCCTATGGGGGGGATCTACAATGAGCAGTTCTTC.

This chain uses TRBV20-1 with TRBJ1-2; no definite D call. Germline V gene data show CDR1 as DFQATT and CDR2 as SNEGSKA (reference sequence). Trimming shortened V by 0 bases and J by 0 bases, and 11 bases separated the two germline ends. The CDR3 is 15 amino acids. The CDR3: CSARDVDASNYGYTF. The CDR3 DNA reads TGCAGTGCTAGAGATGTGGACGCCTCTAACTATGGCTACACCTTC.

This clonotype was detected a few times. The chain employs TRBV7-9 and TRBJ2-5, with D unresolved. Germline V lookup: CDR1 SEHNR, CDR2 FQNEAQ (reference sequence). The V end was cut by 3 bases, the J end by 4 bases, with 9 bases between. The CDR3 sequence is 13 residues long. The CDR3 DNA reads as TGTGCCAGCAGCTTGGATCAGTTAGAGACCCAGTACTTC. This codes for CASSLDQLETQYF.

The chain recombines TRBV14 with TRBJ2-1; D might be TRBD1 or TRBD2, each matching 5 bases. Between the trimmed V and J ends, which lost 4 bases and 9 bases, there was a span of 10 bases. Germline CDR1 reads SGHDN; CDR2 reads FVKESK. The CDR3 loop spans 12 amino acids. The CDR3 is CASSRGAGEQFF. The CDR3 nucleotides are TGTGCCAGCAGCCGAGGGGCGGGTGAGCAGTTCTTC.